Listed below are T cell receptor beta chains from one sample, sequenced in a study of blood T cell repertoires in COVID-19. The data were produced by immunoSEQ multiplex PCR, yet TCRdb's version contains in-frame clones alone and is incomplete. The table lists a few hundred thousand clones, 80% to 90% of them singletons. Material: PBMCs or T cells enriched from blood (not recorded which). Receptor source: a woman aged 40 to 50 with acute COVID-19. Both conserved end residues are part of each CDR3. The order of the fields is D gene, V gene, clone size, J gene, CDR3 length, CDR3 protein, CDR3 DNA. D genes are given only for firm matches. A clone size is listed for some rows: how often the clone was seen (once, few, many), or a class if it is expanded.

TRBD1	TRBV5-1	-	TRBJ2-3	15	CASSQDRGLTDTQYF	TGCGCCAGCAGCCAGGACAGGGGACTCACAGATACGCAGTATTTT
-	TRBV30	-	TRBJ1-2	13	CAWSVNGNYGYTF	TGTGCCTGGAGTGTAAACGGTAACTATGGCTACACCTTC
-	TRBV29-1	-	TRBJ2-1	13	CSVERETGNEQFF	TGCAGCGTTGAACGGGAGACTGGGAATGAGCAGTTCTTC
-	TRBV28	-	TRBJ2-4	13	CASTETGTPIQYF	TGTGCCAGCACCGAAACCGGGACTCCGATTCAGTACTTC
TRBD1	TRBV28	-	TRBJ2-7	16	CASSPYGYRGNYEQYF	TGTGCCAGCAGTCCCTATGGGTACAGGGGAAACTACGAGCAGTACTTC
-	TRBV3-1/TRBV3-2	-	TRBJ2-7	14	CASSPRVRHYEQYF	TGTGCCAGCAGCCCCCGGGTCCGGCATTACGAGCAGTACTTC
-	TRBV27	-	TRBJ2-7	13	CASSFQGPYEQYF	TGTGCCAGCAGTTTCCAGGGCCCCTACGAGCAGTACTTC
-	TRBV2	-	TRBJ2-7	14	CASRPSIATNEQYF	TGTGCCAGCAGGCCCTCGATAGCTACCAACGAGCAGTACTTC
-	TRBV27	many	TRBJ1-2	13	CASSLYREGGYTF	TGTGCCAGCAGTTTATACCGGGAGGGTGGCTACACCTTC
-	TRBV3-1/TRBV3-2	-	TRBJ1-5	16	CASSLGPGVSNQPQHF	TGTGCCAGCAGCCTCGGTCCAGGGGTGAGCAATCAGCCCCAGCATTTT
-	TRBV5-4	-	TRBJ2-5	14	CASSLQGAVETQYF	TGTGCCAGCAGCTTACAGGGCGCCGTGGAGACCCAGTACTTC
-	TRBV10-3	once	TRBJ2-6	13	CAISAPGANVLTF	TGTGCCATCAGTGCTCCTGGGGCCAACGTCCTGACTTTC
-	TRBV13	-	TRBJ2-1	16	CASSSLGLASYNEQFF	TGTGCCAGCAGCAGCCTGGGACTCGCCTCCTACAATGAGCAGTTCTTC
TRBD2	TRBV28	-	TRBJ2-1	15	CASSSPAGAYNEQFF	TGTGCCAGCAGTTCCCCAGCGGGGGCCTACAATGAGCAGTTCTTC
-	TRBV11-3	-	TRBJ2-1	15	CASSSGSVTYNEQFF	TGTGCCAGCAGCTCGGGTTCTGTTACCTACAATGAGCAGTTCTTC
TRBD1	TRBV7-2	-	TRBJ1-4	15	CASSYQQGSNEKLFF	TGTGCCAGCAGCTACCAACAGGGGTCGAATGAAAAACTGTTTTTT
-	TRBV7-9	-	TRBJ1-1	13	CASTPGHNTEAFF	TGTGCCAGCACCCCGGGACATAACACTGAAGCTTTCTTT
-	TRBV19	-	TRBJ1-6	15	CASTYEGSYNSPLHF	TGTGCCAGTACCTATGAGGGCTCCTATAATTCACCCCTCCACTTT
-	TRBV7-2	-	TRBJ2-5	14	CASSVGGGPETQYF	TGTGCCAGCAGCGTTGGGGGAGGCCCGGAGACCCAGTACTTC